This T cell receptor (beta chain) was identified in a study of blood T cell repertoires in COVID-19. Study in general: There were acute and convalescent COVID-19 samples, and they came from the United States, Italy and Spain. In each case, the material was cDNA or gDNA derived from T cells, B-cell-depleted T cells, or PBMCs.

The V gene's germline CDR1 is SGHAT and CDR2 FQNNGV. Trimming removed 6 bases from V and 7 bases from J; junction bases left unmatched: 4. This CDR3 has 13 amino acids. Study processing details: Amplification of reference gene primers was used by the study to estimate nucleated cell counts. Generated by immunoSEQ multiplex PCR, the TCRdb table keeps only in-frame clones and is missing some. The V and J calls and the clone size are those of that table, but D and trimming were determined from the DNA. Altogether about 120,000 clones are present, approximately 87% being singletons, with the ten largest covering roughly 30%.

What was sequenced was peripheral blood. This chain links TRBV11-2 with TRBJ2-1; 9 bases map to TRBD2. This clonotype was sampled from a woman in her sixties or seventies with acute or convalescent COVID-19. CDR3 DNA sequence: TGTGCCAGCAGGCTAGCGGGGTGGAATGAGCAGTTCTTC. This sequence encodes CASRLAGWNEQFF.